These 6 T cell receptor beta chains share one sample of origin, sequenced in a study of T cell repertoires in cytomegalovirus infection. MiXCR, applied by TCRdb to the reads, yields one record per CDR3 protein. The profile shows approximately 770,000 distinct CDR3 sequences, approximately 32% of them singletons. Their antigen targets remain unknown. This specimen was cultured CD8+ T cells from PBMCs, taken from culture after CMV antigen stimulation. The receptor set was obtained from a human donor in good health (CMV status not recorded). Some clones in this sample may be carry-over from other donors' samples.

This chain connects TRBV7-9 to TRBJ1-5, with 10 bases aligning to TRBD1. CDR3 length equals 15 residues. Germline V CDR1 and CDR2: SEHNR, FQNEAQ (reference sequence). V lost 4 bases to trimming and J lost 6 bases; unmatched junction nucleotides: 6. CDR3 DNA sequence: TGTGCCAGCAGCTCGACAGGGGGCGGGGGTCAGCCCCAGCATTTT. This translates into CASSSTGGGGQPQHF. Drawing the rest from reference TRBV7-9 and TRBJ1-5, the complete variable domain is DTGVSQNPRHKITKRGQNVTFRCDPISEHNRLYWYRQTLGQGPEFLTYFQNEAQLEKSRLLSDRFSAERPKGSFSTLEIQRTEQGDSAMYLCASSSTGGGGQPQHFGDGTRLSIL.

V is TRBV19 and J is TRBJ2-6; the match to TRBD1 covers 7 bases. Germline V gene sequence: CDR1 LNHDA, CDR2 SQIVND (reference sequence). This CDR3 contains 23 residues. J lost 0 bases, V lost 3 bases, and 23 bases had no gene match. The CDR3 DNA sequence: TGTGCCAGTAGTATCCGATACGACAGGGCAAAACCGGGTAAGGCCTCTGGGGCCAACGTCCTGACTTTC. Translated, it gives CASSIRYDRAKPGKASGANVLTF.

CDR3 nucleotides: TGTGCCAGCATCCCGACTCCGAATGGGGTCTATAGCAATCAGCCCCAGCATTTT. It specifies CASIPTPNGVYSNQPQHF. The chain carries TRBV5-8 and TRBJ1-5; D call uncertain. The CDR3 spans 18 residues. From germline, CDR1 is SGHTS and CDR2 YDEGEE. Trimming stripped 6 bases from V and 0 bases from J, with 22 bases between.

The chain joins TRBV19 to TRBJ2-1; weak D call: TRBD1 (5 bases). Germline V lookup: CDR1 LNHDA, CDR2 SQIVND (reference sequence). CDR3 length: 14 amino acids. V was cut by 3 bases and J by 0 bases, with 6 bases left in between. CDR3 amino acids: CASSIDSSYNEQFF. CDR3 DNA: TGTGCCAGTAGTATTGACAGCTCCTACAATGAGCAGTTCTTC.

A few counts support this clonotype. The rearrangement joins TRBV6-1 to TRBJ2-2; unclear D gene. CDR1 MNHNS and CDR2 SASEGT come from the germline V gene. CDR3 size: 12 residues. Trimming pared 7 bases from V and 4 bases from J, leaving 7 bases between. Here the CDR3 reads CASTHFTGELFF. CDR3 coding DNA: TGTGCCAGCACCCATTTCACCGGGGAGCTGTTTTTT.

This rearrangement joins TRBV6-6 to TRBJ1-1; weak D call: TRBD1 (5 bases). Per the germline V gene, CDR1 is MNHNY and CDR2 is SVGAGI (reference sequence). CDR3 length equals 16 residues. V gave up 5 bases and J gave up 0 bases, with 16 bases separating them. The CDR3 reads CASSPWTGGMNTEAFF. CDR3 nucleotides: TGTGCCAGCAGTCCCTGGACGGGGGGTATGAACACTGAAGCTTTCTTT.